The 21 T cell receptor beta chains reported below all come from one sample, sequenced in a study of shared clonotypes between healthy human individuals. TCRdb's copy holds only in-frame clones and misses some; the assay was immunoSEQ multiplex PCR. The sample includes 600,000 to 750,000 clones, 55% to 80% of them seen just once. Material: memory CD4+ T cells sorted from blood. Subset in this sample: CD45RA-negative fraction. These receptors all come from a woman in her twenties or thirties in good health.

In nucleotides, the CDR3 is TGTGCCTGGAGACGGAGCTCCTACGAGCAGTACTTC. The encoded protein is CAWRRSSYEQYF. The chain is built from TRBV30 and TRBJ2-5; D remains ambiguous. The closer fit of TRBJ2-7 to the DNA end suggests the J call may be wrong. The CDR3 has 12 amino acids. CDR1 is GTSNPN, CDR2 SVGIG, per germline (reference sequence).

The chain links TRBV10-3 to TRBJ1-4; 10 positions agree with TRBD1. From germline, CDR1 is ENHRY and CDR2 SYGVKD. V lost 11 bases to trimming and J lost 4 bases; unmatched junction nucleotides: 13. The CDR3 runs to 16 residues. CDR3: CASRQGASYNNEKLFF. In DNA form, the CDR3 reads TGTGCCTCCCGACAGGGGGCTTCATACAATAATGAAAAACTGTTTTTT.

The rearrangement uses TRBV11-2 and TRBJ2-7, with 7 bases identical to TRBD1. Germline-derived CDR1 and CDR2 are SGHAT and FQNNGV. V trimming: 3 bases; J trimming: 0 bases; junction bases outside the gene matches: 14. There are 18 residues in the CDR3. The CDR3 spells CASSFSPQGRMGSYEQYF. For the CDR3, the DNA is TGTGCCAGCAGCTTTTCCCCACAGGGGCGGATGGGCTCCTACGAGCAGTACTTC.

This clone was counted ten times or more. V is TRBV4-2 and J is TRBJ2-2; D is perhaps TRBD1 or TRBD2 (5 bases each). Germline V gives CDR1 LGHNA, CDR2 YNFKEQ. Trimming removed 0 bases at V and 0 bases at J, with 17 bases between. This CDR3 is 19 amino acids long. The CDR3: CASSQDGTIFAANTGELFF. The CDR3 coding sequence is TGTGCCAGCAGCCAAGATGGGACCATCTTCGCCGCGAACACCGGGGAGCTGTTTTTT.

The chain recombines TRBV10-3 with TRBJ2-2; TRBD2 might be the D (5 bases). CDR3 size: 16 residues. The V gene's germline CDR1 is ENHRY and CDR2 SYGVKD. V lost 4 bases to trimming and J lost 2 bases, with 14 bases between them. The CDR3 loop reads CAISAPPGINTGELFF. The CDR3, as DNA: TGTGCCATCAGTGCCCCCCCCGGGATCAACACCGGGGAGCTGTTTTTT.

This clone was detected once. The chain uses TRBV6-5 and TRBJ2-7, with 7 bases identical to TRBD2. The CDR3 is made up of 14 amino acids. CDR1 MNHEY and CDR2 SVGAGI come from the germline V gene. V lost 4 bases to trimming and J lost 6 bases; unmatched junction nucleotides: 9. For the CDR3, the DNA is TGTGCCAGCAGTTCGCCGGGGGGAGAGCGCGAGCAGTACTTC. Protein product: CASSSPGGEREQYF.

The chain is built from TRBV27 and TRBJ2-5; TRBD1 aligns across 7 bases. Germline values: CDR1 MNHEY, CDR2 SMNVEV (reference sequence). Unmatched junction bases numbered 9, after V lost 6 bases and J lost 5 bases. This CDR3 is built from 14 residues. In nucleotides, the CDR3 is TGTGCCAGCAGCTCTCAGGGGGTTGGGGAGACCCAGTACTTC. This sequence encodes CASSSQGVGETQYF.

V is TRBV28 and J is TRBJ2-3; TRBD2 might be the D (5 bases). This CDR3 is built from 13 residues. The germline gives CDR1 MDHEN, CDR2 SYDVKM. Trimming removed 3 bases at V and 1 base at J, with 5 bases between. The CDR3 is CASSFSGTDTQYF. In DNA, the CDR3 is TGTGCCAGCAGTTTTAGCGGCACAGATACGCAGTATTTT. The entire variable domain, with the rest obtained from reference TRBV28 and TRBJ2-3, is as follows: DVKVTQSSRYLVKRTGEKVFLECVQDMDHENMFWYRQDPGLGLRLIYFSYDVKMKEKGDIPEGYSVSREKKERFSLILESASTNQTSMYLCASSFSGTDTQYFGPGTRLTVL.

This chain uses TRBV2 with TRBJ2-7; TRBD2 aligns across 11 bases. The CDR3 length is 14 residues. Per germline, CDR1 SNHLY and CDR2 FYNNEI. With 7 bases clipped from V and 7 bases from J, the junction kept 9 bases outside the gene matches. The CDR3: CASILGLAALEQYF. The CDR3 DNA reads as TGTGCCAGCATATTGGGACTAGCGGCCTTGGAGCAGTACTTC. The whole variable domain, remainder taken from reference TRBV2 and TRBJ2-7, is EPEVTQTPSHQVTQMGQEVILRCVPISNHLYFYWYRQILGQKVEFLVSFYNNEISEKSEIFDDQFSVERPDGSNFTLKIRSTKLEDSAMYFCASILGLAALEQYFGPGTRLTVT.

This clone was seen more than once but under ten times. The J gene is TRBJ2-2, the V gene TRBV28; 10 nucleotides align to TRBD1. Germline assignment: CDR1 MDHEN and CDR2 SYDVKM. The length of the CDR3 is 15 residues. Losses at the gene ends were 3 bases for V and 5 bases for J; bases not matched to a gene: 3. CDR3 protein: CASSLGTGETGELFF. The CDR3 DNA sequence: TGTGCCAGCAGTTTGGGGACAGGGGAGACCGGGGAGCTGTTTTTT.

This clone was observed a few times. The chain employs TRBV28 and TRBJ1-1; D may be TRBD1 (5 bases). The germline V gene encodes CDR1 MDHEN and CDR2 SYDVKM. This CDR3 has 14 amino acids. V was trimmed by 3 bases and J by 6 bases, leaving 14 bases between them. CDR3 nucleotides: TGTGCCAGCAGTTTGAGGCAGGGCGGTGCTGAAGCTTTCTTT. Translated, it gives CASSLRQGGAEAFF. The complete variable domain, with remaining parts taken from reference TRBV28 and TRBJ1-1, reads DVKVTQSSRYLVKRTGEKVFLECVQDMDHENMFWYRQDPGLGLRLIYFSYDVKMKEKGDIPEGYSVSREKKERFSLILESASTNQTSMYLCASSLRQGGAEAFFGQGTRLTVV.

The V call is TRBV25-1, the J call TRBJ2-1, with a tentative D call TRBD2 (6 bases). The CDR3 contains 14 residues. The V end was cut by 4 bases, the J end by 6 bases, with 13 bases between. The V gene's germline CDR1 is MGHDK and CDR2 SYGVNS. CDR3 loop: CASSVGGDSNEQFF. CDR3 bases: TGTGCCAGCAGTGTCGGGGGAGATTCCAATGAGCAGTTCTTC.

V and J are TRBV20-1 and TRBJ2-1; D assignment may be TRBD1 or TRBD2 (5 bases each). This CDR3 is 11 amino acids long. Germline lookup yields CDR1 DFQATT and CDR2 SNEGSKA (reference sequence). Trimming pared 5 bases from V and 9 bases from J, leaving 11 bases between. The CDR3 sequence: CSAGTGGEQFF. The CDR3 DNA sequence: TGCAGTGCTGGCACTGGGGGTGAGCAGTTCTTC.

This clone was seen only a few times. The same CDR3 also results from other DNA sequences found in this sample. The chain has TRBV28 and TRBJ1-2, with D hard to call. The CDR3 is 12 residues long. The V gene lost 2 bases and the J gene lost 3 bases, with 4 bases spanning the gap. CDR1 MDHEN and CDR2 SYDVKM come from the germline V gene. The CDR3 region has the DNA TGTGCCAGCAGTTTAGGGGACTATGGCTACACCTTC. Amino acid sequence: CASSLGDYGYTF.

V is TRBV21-1 and J is TRBJ2-4; the tabulated D call, TRBD2, remains unverified against the DNA. TRBV21-1 is designated a pseudogene. The CDR3 has 14 amino acids. CDR3 bases: TGTGCCAGCAGCACCCGACTAGCCAAAAACATTCAGTACTTC. This encodes CASSTRLAKNIQYF.

DNA of the CDR3: TGTGCCATCAGTGGAAGTCTGAAGGGAGGATCCTACGAGCAGTACTTC. This codes for CAISGSLKGGSYEQYF. V is TRBV10-3 and J is TRBJ2-7, with D possibly being TRBD2 (6 bases). The CDR3 runs to 16 residues. Germline CDR1 and CDR2: ENHRY and SYGVKD. V was cut by 4 bases and J by 1 base, with 17 bases left in between.

The chain uses TRBV5-6 and TRBJ2-1, with 13 bases matching TRBD2. The CDR3 extends over 18 amino acids. V trimming: 4 bases; J trimming: 4 bases; junction bases outside the gene matches: 11. From germline, CDR1 is SGHDT and CDR2 YYEEEE. The CDR3 loop reads CASSPRGTSGVGYNEQFF. DNA for the CDR3: TGTGCCAGCAGCCCCAGGGGGACTAGCGGGGTAGGGTACAATGAGCAGTTCTTC.

The chain recombines TRBV30 with TRBJ2-1; D remains ambiguous. The CDR3 has 13 amino acids. Between the trimmed V and J ends, which lost 4 bases and 5 bases, there was a span of 12 bases. CDR1 GTSNPN and CDR2 SVGIG come from the germline V gene (reference sequence). CDR3 region: CAWKGGVNNEQFF. CDR3 DNA: TGTGCCTGGAAGGGTGGGGTAAACAATGAGCAGTTCTTC.

Concerning this clone: Other DNA sequences of this sample code for an identical CDR3. This chain connects TRBV4-2 to TRBJ2-3; D may be TRBD1 (5 bases). The V end lost 2 bases, the J end lost 1 base, and 7 bases lay between the germline ends. CDR1 and CDR2 (germline): LGHNA, YNFKEQ. The CDR3 has 14 amino acids. CDR3 DNA sequence: TGTGCCAGCAGCCAACAGGGTGGCACAGATACGCAGTATTTT. Translated: CASSQQGGTDTQYF.

This chain links TRBV27 with TRBJ2-7; 8 bases fit TRBD2. Germline lookup yields CDR1 MNHEY and CDR2 SMNVEV (reference sequence). Germline trimming cut 3 bases from V and 0 bases from J; bases unmatched to any gene: 4. This CDR3 has 15 amino acids. The CDR3 loop reads CASSFVGLASYEQYF. The CDR3 nucleotides are TGTGCCAGCAGTTTCGTAGGACTAGCCTCCTACGAGCAGTACTTC.

This clone occurred many times. Other DNA sequences in the same sample also yield this CDR3. The V and J genes are TRBV4-1 and TRBJ1-2, with 7 nucleotides matching TRBD1. The CDR3 length is 15 residues. Per the germline V gene, CDR1 is MGHRA and CDR2 is YSYEKL. Trimming took 1 base from V and 0 from J; bases not matched to a gene: 2. CDR3 sequence reads: CASSQGQGTNYGYTF. DNA of the CDR3: TGCGCCAGCAGCCAAGGACAGGGAACTAACTATGGCTACACCTTC.